Listed below are T cell receptor beta chains from one sample, sequenced in a study of T cell responses to AZD1222 COVID-19 vaccine. Some clones are missing from TCRdb's copy, which holds only in-frame ones; the method was immunoSEQ multiplex PCR. Of fewer than 150,000 clones listed, 85% to 90% are singletons. The starting material was peripheral blood, obtained 28 days after the second AZD1222 dose. Receptors originate from an adult who received the AZD1222 COVID-19 vaccine. The CDR3 runs from the conserved cysteine through the conserved F or W. The D gene is left open where the match is weak. Size is omitted from some rows. Given values are once, few, many or a class for expanded clones.

>TRBJ2-5|TRBV9|.|.
CASSADGYQETQYF
TGTGCCAGCAGCGCCGACGGGTACCAAGAGACCCAGTACTTC
>TRBJ2-5|TRBV9|.|.
CASSVALEGPLSETQYF
TGTGCCAGCAGCGTAGCCCTAGAGGGCCCTCTTTCGGAGACCCAGTACTTC
>TRBJ2-3|TRBV27|TRBD2|.
CASSPLAGLVDTQYF
TGTGCCAGCAGCCCACTAGCGGGGTTGGTAGATACGCAGTATTTT
>TRBJ2-1|TRBV7-3|TRBD2|once
CASSSLAARHNEQFF
TGTGCCAGCAGCTCGCTAGCGGCTCGACACAATGAGCAGTTCTTC
>TRBJ1-4|TRBV2|TRBD1|.
CASRLQGARGEKLFF
TGTGCCAGCAGGCTACAGGGGGCTAGGGGGGAAAAACTGTTTTTT
>TRBJ2-7|TRBV11-3|TRBD2|.
CASSLASSGSSYEQYF
TGTGCCAGCAGCTTAGCGTCTAGCGGGAGCTCCTACGAGCAGTACTTC
>TRBJ2-7|TRBV4-1|TRBD1|few
CASSQGGPGDRIYEQYF
TGCGCCAGCAGCCAAGGAGGGCCCGGGGACAGAATCTACGAGCAGTACTTC
>TRBJ1-1|TRBV7-9|.|once
CASSPETVNTEAFF
TGTGCCAGCAGCCCCGAGACGGTGAACACTGAAGCTTTCTTT
>TRBJ1-6|TRBV7-9|.|.
CASSRSLYADSPLHF
TGTGCCAGCAGCCGCAGCTTATATGCAGATTCACCCCTCCACTTT
>TRBJ2-7|TRBV11-2|.|.
CASSLNYEQYF
TGTGCCAGCAGCTTAAACTACGAGCAGTACTTC
>TRBJ1-3|TRBV9|.|.
CASSVLDSTLNTIYF
TGTGCCAGCAGCGTACTTGATAGTACACTGAACACCATATATTTT
>TRBJ1-2|TRBV2|.|.
CASSGNGGNYGYTF
TGTGCCAGCAGCGGAAACGGGGGAAACTATGGCTACACCTTC
>TRBJ2-7|TRBV27|.|once
CASSPRGYSSYEQYF
TGTGCCAGCAGTCCTCGAGGCTATAGCTCCTACGAGCAGTACTTC
>TRBJ2-7|TRBV5-4|.|.
CASSPGGYSSYEQYF
TGTGCCAGCAGCCCCGGCGGGTATTCTTCCTACGAGCAGTACTTC
>TRBJ2-5|TRBV7-3|.|.
CASSEGTGRGGTQYF
TGTGCCAGCAGCGAAGGAACAGGGAGAGGTGGGACCCAGTACTTC
>TRBJ2-1|TRBV7-3|.|.
CASSPNRGSYNEQFF
TGTGCCAGCAGCCCAAACCGGGGCTCCTACAATGAGCAGTTCTTC
>TRBJ2-7|TRBV9|.|.
CASETDSVDEQYF
TGTGCCAGCGAGACCGACTCTGTGGACGAGCAGTACTTC
>TRBJ2-1|TRBV12-3/TRBV12-4|TRBD1|once
CASGQGAYNEQFF
TGTGCCAGCGGGCAGGGGGCTTACAATGAGCAGTTCTTC
>TRBJ1-1|TRBV5-1|TRBD1|once
CASSFDRGTEAFF
TGCGCCAGCAGCTTTGACAGGGGGACTGAAGCTTTCTTT
>TRBJ2-7|TRBV5-1|.|.
CASSLLESSYEQYF
TGCGCCAGCAGCTTGCTGGAGTCGTCCTACGAGCAGTACTTC
>TRBJ1-4|TRBV7-8|.|.
CASSLGLVEELFF
TGTGCCAGCAGCTTAGGCCTCGTCGAGGAACTGTTTTTT
>TRBJ2-3|TRBV5-6|.|.
CASSPLRDPSQYF
TGTGCCAGCAGCCCCCTCCGGGACCCCTCGCAGTATTTT
>TRBJ1-1|TRBV6-6|.|.
CASSYNGINTEAFF
TGTGCCAGCAGTTATAATGGAATAAACACTGAAGCTTTCTTT
>TRBJ2-5|TRBV7-9|.|.
CASSLAGTLKETQYF
TGTGCCAGCAGCTTGGCCGGTACCCTTAAAGAGACCCAGTACTTC
>TRBJ2-5|TRBV7-9|TRBD2|.
CASSLSGGARETQYF
TGTGCCAGCAGCTTGAGCGGGGGGGCCCGAGAGACCCAGTACTTC
>TRBJ1-2|TRBV6-1|.|once
CASSLDPNYGYTF
TGTGCCAGCAGCCTTGACCCCAACTATGGCTACACCTTC
>TRBJ1-1|TRBV7-3|.|.
CASRPDVNRDTEAFF
TGTGCCAGCAGACCCGATGTTAACAGGGATACTGAAGCTTTCTTT
>TRBJ1-2|TRBV10-1|TRBD1|.
CANTRDRGHGYTF
TGCGCCAACACCCGGGACAGGGGGCATGGCTACACCTTC
>TRBJ2-7|TRBV12-3/TRBV12-4|.|.
CASLCPGDVEQYF
TGTGCCAGCCTCTGCCCAGGGGACGTCGAGCAGTACTTC
>TRBJ1-2|TRBV30|.|.
CAFQGGSIGYGYTF
TGTGCCTTCCAGGGCGGGAGTATCGGCTATGGCTACACCTTC
>TRBJ2-1|TRBV5-5|TRBD2|once
CASSLGLAGVFEQFF
TGTGCCAGCAGCTTGGGGCTAGCGGGAGTGTTTGAGCAGTTCTTC
>TRBJ2-5|TRBV7-2|TRBD1|.
CASSMGQDPETQYF
TGTGCCAGCAGCATGGGACAGGACCCGGAGACCCAGTACTTC
>TRBJ1-2|TRBV6-4|.|.
CASRSLPGTESYGYTF
TGTGCCAGCAGAAGCCTACCCGGGACGGAAAGCTATGGCTACACCTTC
>TRBJ2-3|TRBV6-4|TRBD2|.
CASSDSASGRTDTQYF
TGTGCCAGCAGTGACTCGGCTAGCGGGAGGACAGATACGCAGTATTTT
>TRBJ2-5|TRBV5-6|TRBD1|.
CASSLGTGLGRAQYF
TGTGCCAGCAGCTTGGGGACAGGGCTTGGTCGGGCCCAGTACTTC
>TRBJ1-1|TRBV14|.|.
CASSHLPNTEAFF
TGTGCCAGCAGCCATCTTCCAAACACTGAAGCTTTCTTT
>TRBJ2-5|TRBV3-1/TRBV3-2|TRBD2|.
CASSLLAEETQYF
TGTGCCAGCAGCCTGCTAGCGGAAGAGACCCAGTACTTC
>TRBJ2-3|TRBV14|TRBD1|.
CASSQGQQGARDTQYF
TGTGCCAGCAGCCAGGGGCAACAGGGGGCCAGGGATACGCAGTATTTT
>TRBJ2-3|TRBV28|TRBD2|.
CASSLGGADTQYF
TGTGCCAGCAGTTTAGGGGGGGCAGATACGCAGTATTTT
>TRBJ1-5|TRBV13|TRBD1|.
CASSIQGAAQPQHF
TGTGCCAGCAGCATTCAGGGGGCGGCTCAGCCCCAGCATTTT
>TRBJ2-5|TRBV5-3|TRBD1|.
CARRYPGQGYQETQYF
TGTGCCAGAAGGTATCCGGGACAGGGGTACCAAGAGACCCAGTACTTC
>TRBJ1-1|TRBV19|.|.
CASSIVGGYRSEAFF
TGTGCCAGTAGTATAGTCGGAGGGTATAGATCTGAAGCTTTCTTT
>TRBJ2-3|TRBV4-2|TRBD2|.
CASSQETSGRDTQYF
TGTGCCAGCAGCCAAGAAACTAGCGGGAGAGATACGCAGTATTTT
>TRBJ1-3|TRBV4-1|.|.
CASSQDTQGLKGDTIYF
TGCGCCAGCAGCCAAGATACCCAGGGCTTGAAAGGGGACACCATATATTTT
>TRBJ2-7|TRBV7-6|.|.
CASSLEAAGQSYEQYF
TGTGCCAGCAGCTTAGAGGCGGCAGGACAATCCTACGAGCAGTACTTC
>TRBJ1-1|TRBV19|.|.
CASSIGALSEAFF
TGTGCCAGTAGTATTGGCGCACTCAGTGAAGCTTTCTTT